This TCR beta chain was observed in a study of T-cell memory formation after mild COVID-19. Study outcomes and limitations: Second-wave clones peaking on day 37 lacked confirmed SARS-CoV-2 specificity. Certain responding clones were present in pre-infection memory, suggesting participation of cross-reactive memory.

CDR1 SGHVS and CDR2 FQNEAQ come from the germline V gene. V gave up 5 bases and J gave up 8 bases, with 19 bases separating them. The CDR3 consists of 16 residues. This clonotype has a handful of counts. Its specificity is unknown. TCRdb ran MiXCR on the 5' RACE reads and lists one entry per CDR3 protein. The sample records about 430,000 distinct CDR3 sequences, roughly 18% being singletons. This chain connects TRBV7-8 to TRBJ1-6; D gene uncertain. The clonotype was recovered from a man younger than 35 who had mild COVID-19 (a few samples of this study predate the infection). Cell type and time point are not known. The sample comprised PBMCs or a T cell subset sorted from them (not recorded which). The CDR3 reads CASSPRRLLGDSPLHF. For the CDR3, the DNA is TGTGCCAGCAGCCCTCGACGCCTCCTCGGGGATTCACCCCTCCACTTT. The whole variable domain, filled in from reference TRBV7-8 and TRBJ1-6, reads GAGVSQSPRYKVAKRGQDVALRCDPISGHVSLFWYQQALGQGPEFLTYFQNEAQLDKSGLPSDRFFAERPEGSVSTLKIQRTQQEDSAVYLCASSPRRLLGDSPLHFGNGTRLTVT.